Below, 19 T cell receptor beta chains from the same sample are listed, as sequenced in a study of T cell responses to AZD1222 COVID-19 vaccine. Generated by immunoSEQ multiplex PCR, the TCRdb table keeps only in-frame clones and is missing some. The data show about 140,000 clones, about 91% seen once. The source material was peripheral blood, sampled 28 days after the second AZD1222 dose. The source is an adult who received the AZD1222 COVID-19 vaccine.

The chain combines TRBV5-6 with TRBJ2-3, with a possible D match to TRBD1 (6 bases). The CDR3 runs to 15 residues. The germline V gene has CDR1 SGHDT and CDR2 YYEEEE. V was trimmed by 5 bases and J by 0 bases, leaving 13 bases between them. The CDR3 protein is CASSRTATSTDTQYF. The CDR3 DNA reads TGTGCCAGCAGTCGGACAGCGACTAGCACAGATACGCAGTATTTT.

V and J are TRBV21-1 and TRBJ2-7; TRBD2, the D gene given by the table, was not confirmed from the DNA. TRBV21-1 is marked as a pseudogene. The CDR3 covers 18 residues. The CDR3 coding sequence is TGTGCCAGCAGCAAGGGACTGGGGGGGGACACAAGGCCCTACGAGCAGTACTTC. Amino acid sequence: CASSKGLGGDTRPYEQYF.

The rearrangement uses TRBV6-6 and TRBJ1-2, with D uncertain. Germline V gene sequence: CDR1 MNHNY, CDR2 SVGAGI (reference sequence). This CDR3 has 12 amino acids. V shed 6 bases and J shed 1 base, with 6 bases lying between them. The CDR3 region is CASSQVNYGYTF. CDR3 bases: TGTGCCAGCAGCCAGGTTAACTATGGCTACACCTTC.

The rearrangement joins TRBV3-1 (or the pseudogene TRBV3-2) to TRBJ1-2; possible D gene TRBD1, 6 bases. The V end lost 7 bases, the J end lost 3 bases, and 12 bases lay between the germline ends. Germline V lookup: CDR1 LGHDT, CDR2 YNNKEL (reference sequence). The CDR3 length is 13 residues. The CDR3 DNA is TGTGCCAGCAACGGGGGGCGCGACTATGGCTACACCTTC. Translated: CASNGGRDYGYTF.

CDR3 DNA: TGTGCCATCAGTTCGGGCGGTGGAGCTTTCTTT. This codes for CAISSGGGAFF. The genes are TRBV10-3 and TRBJ1-1; unclear D gene. The germline gives CDR1 ENHRY, CDR2 SYGVKD. V was trimmed by 5 bases and J by 10 bases, leaving 11 bases between them. The CDR3 spans 11 residues.

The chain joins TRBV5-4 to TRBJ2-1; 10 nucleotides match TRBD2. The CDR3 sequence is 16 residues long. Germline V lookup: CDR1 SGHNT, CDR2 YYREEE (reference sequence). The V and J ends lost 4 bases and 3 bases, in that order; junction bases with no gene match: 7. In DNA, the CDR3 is TGTGCCAGCAGCATCCCTAGCGGGGGAAACTACAATGAGCAGTTCTTC. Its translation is CASSIPSGGNYNEQFF.

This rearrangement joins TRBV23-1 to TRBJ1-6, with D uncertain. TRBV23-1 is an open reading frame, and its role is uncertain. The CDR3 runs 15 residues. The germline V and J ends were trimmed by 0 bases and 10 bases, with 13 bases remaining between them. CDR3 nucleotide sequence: TGCGCCAGCAGTCAATCTGGGCAGAGCGGATCACCCCTCCACTTT. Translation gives CASSQSGQSGSPLHF.

The CDR3 DNA follows: TGCGCCAGCATACCGGGACAGGGCCACTACTATGGCTACACCTTC. This sequence encodes CASIPGQGHYYGYTF. The J gene is TRBJ1-2, the V gene TRBV10-2; 9 bases fit TRBD1. V dropped 7 bases and J dropped 3; count of bases not matched to a gene: 9. The germline V gene has CDR1 WSHSY and CDR2 SAAADI. The CDR3 extends over 15 amino acids.

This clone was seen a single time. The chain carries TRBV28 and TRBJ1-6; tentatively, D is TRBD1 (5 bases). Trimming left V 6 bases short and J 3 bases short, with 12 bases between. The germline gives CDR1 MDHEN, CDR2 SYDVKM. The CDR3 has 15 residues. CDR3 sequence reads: CASRLDTFYNSPLHF. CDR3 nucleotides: TGTGCCAGCAGACTGGACACTTTCTATAATTCACCCCTCCACTTT.

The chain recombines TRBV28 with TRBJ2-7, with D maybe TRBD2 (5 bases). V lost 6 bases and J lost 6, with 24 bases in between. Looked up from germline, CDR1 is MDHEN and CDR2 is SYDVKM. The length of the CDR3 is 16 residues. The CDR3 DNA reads TGTGCCAGCAGACCAAGCGGAACAAAGAGGTTATCCGAGCAGTACTTC. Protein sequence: CASRPSGTKRLSEQYF.

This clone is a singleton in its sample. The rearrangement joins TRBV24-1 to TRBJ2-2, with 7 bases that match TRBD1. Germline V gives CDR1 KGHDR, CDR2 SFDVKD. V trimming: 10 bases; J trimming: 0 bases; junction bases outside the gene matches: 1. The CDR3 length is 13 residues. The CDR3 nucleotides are TGTGCCACGGGACAGTCGAACACCGGGGAGCTGTTTTTT. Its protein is CATGQSNTGELFF.

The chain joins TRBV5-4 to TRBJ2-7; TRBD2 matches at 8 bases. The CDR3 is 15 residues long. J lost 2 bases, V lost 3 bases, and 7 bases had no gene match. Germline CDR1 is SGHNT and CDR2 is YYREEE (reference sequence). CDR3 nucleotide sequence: TGTGCCAGCAGCTCGGAAGGCGGGGGGCCCTACGAGCAGTACTTC. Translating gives CASSSEGGGPYEQYF.

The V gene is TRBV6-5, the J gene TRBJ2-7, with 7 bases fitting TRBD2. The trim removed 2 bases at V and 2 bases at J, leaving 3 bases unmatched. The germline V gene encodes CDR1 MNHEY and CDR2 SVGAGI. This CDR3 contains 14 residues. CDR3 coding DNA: TGTGCCAGCAGTTACAGACTAGCAACCTACGAGCAGTACTTC. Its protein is CASSYRLATYEQYF.

This CDR3 reads CASSYLSPYNEQFF. In DNA form, the CDR3 reads TGTGCCAGCAGTTATCTGAGCCCCTACAATGAGCAGTTCTTC. V usage is TRBV6-2 or TRBV6-3 and J usage is TRBJ2-1; D is uncertain. Deletions cut 3 bases from V and 2 bases from J, with 8 bases between. CDR1 MNHEY and CDR2 SVGEGT come from the germline V gene. The CDR3 is made up of 14 amino acids.

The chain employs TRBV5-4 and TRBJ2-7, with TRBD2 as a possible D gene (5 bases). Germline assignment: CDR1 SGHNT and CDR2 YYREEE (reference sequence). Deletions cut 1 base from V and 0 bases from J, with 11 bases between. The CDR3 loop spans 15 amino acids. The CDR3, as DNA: TGTGCCAGCAGCTTGTTTTTAGGGAGCTCCTACGAGCAGTACTTC. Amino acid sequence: CASSLFLGSSYEQYF.

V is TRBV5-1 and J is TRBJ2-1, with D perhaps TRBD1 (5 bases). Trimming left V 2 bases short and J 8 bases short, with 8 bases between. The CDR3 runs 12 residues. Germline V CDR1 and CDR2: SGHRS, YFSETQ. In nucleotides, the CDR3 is TGCGCCAGCAGCTTAAGGGGTTATGAGCAGTTCTTC. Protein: CASSLRGYEQFF.

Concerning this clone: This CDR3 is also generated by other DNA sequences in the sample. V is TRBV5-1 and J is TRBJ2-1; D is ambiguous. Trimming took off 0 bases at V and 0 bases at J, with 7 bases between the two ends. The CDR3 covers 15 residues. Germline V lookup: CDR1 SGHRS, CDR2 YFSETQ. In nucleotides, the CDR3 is TGCGCCAGCAGCTTGGTTGGTGACTCCTACAATGAGCAGTTCTTC. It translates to CASSLVGDSYNEQFF.

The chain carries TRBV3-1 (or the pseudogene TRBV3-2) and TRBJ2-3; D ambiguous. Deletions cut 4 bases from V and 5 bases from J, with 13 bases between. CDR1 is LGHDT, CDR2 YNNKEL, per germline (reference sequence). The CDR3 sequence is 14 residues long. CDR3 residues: CASSPVRSGDTQYF. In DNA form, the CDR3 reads TGTGCCAGCAGCCCCGTTCGGTCGGGAGATACGCAGTATTTT.

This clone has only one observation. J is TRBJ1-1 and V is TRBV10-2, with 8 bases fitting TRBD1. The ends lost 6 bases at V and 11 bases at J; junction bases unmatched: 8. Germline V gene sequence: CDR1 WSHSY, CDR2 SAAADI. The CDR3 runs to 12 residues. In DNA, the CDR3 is TGCGCCAGCAGAGATAGACAGGGGATGGCTTTCTTT. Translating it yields CASRDRQGMAFF.